The source of this T cell receptor beta chain is a study of Ad26.COV2.S vaccination and SARS-CoV-2 variants. Study at large: COV1001, an Ad26.COV2.S trial, supplied this vaccine-arm donor. Study-wide results and caveats: Placebo recipients had lower spike-specific TCR breadth than vaccine recipients.

Treatment specified: roughly 19 received Ad26.COV2.S at low or high dose, single or two shots; five or six received placebo; per-sample allocation not given. Vaccine and placebo recipients were sampled on day 63 after the first injection. An Ad26 vector expressing Wuhan-strain SARS-CoV-2 spike constituted the vaccine. To note about this clone: Antigen specificity is unknown.

The germline V gene has CDR1 SQVTM and CDR2 ANQGSEA. This CDR3 spans 13 amino acids. Between the trimmed V and J ends, which lost 5 bases and 3 bases, there was a span of 13 bases. Here immunoSEQ multiplex PCR was the method, and the copy in TCRdb shows in-frame clones only, minus some. The sample lists some 500,000 clones, 89% occurring once. This rearrangement joins TRBV29-1 to TRBJ1-1, with unresolved D. This TCR derives from a person between 18 and 65 years old who received the Ad26.COV2.S COVID-19 vaccine or a placebo. Sequences were derived from peripheral blood, sampled in a trial of Ad26.COV2.S vaccine versus placebo. The CDR3 loop reads CSVLVAEDTEAFF. For the CDR3, the DNA is TGCAGCGTTCTCGTTGCCGAGGACACTGAAGCTTTCTTT.